The 27 T cell receptor beta chains in this list originate from one sample, sequenced in a study of immune heterogeneity within non-small cell lung tumors. Multiplex PCR employing 32 V and 13 J primers generated amplicons of the TCR beta CDR3. In TCRdb, the multiplex PCR reads were re-called with MiXCR into one record per CDR3 protein. The sample records over 9,000 distinct CDR3 sequences, around 27% being singletons. With around 600 ng used per sample, the template was genomic DNA from bulk tumor. Every primary tumor yielded several biopsies, spaced far apart, that were taken during surgery. Undergoing curative surgery were patients whose non-small cell lung cancer was untreated and newly diagnosed. Sequencing was carried out using lung tumor tissue. These receptors were taken from a man in his fifties or sixties with non-small cell lung cancer.

On this clonotype: An end of the junction does not agree with germline; a read error may underlie this. V is TRBV7-6 and J is TRBJ2-7; 7 bases are shared with TRBD2. Germline loops: CDR1 SGHVS, CDR2 FNYEAQ. The CDR3 contains 16 residues. The CDR3 DNA is TGTGCCAGAAGCTTAGAAGGTGGAGCGGGGAGTAACGAGCAGTACTTC. Protein: CARSLEGGAGSNEQYF.

V and J are TRBV5-1 and TRBJ2-5; 7 bases align to TRBD2. V shed 1 base, J shed 4 bases, and the junction held 13 bases outside the gene matches. Per the germline V gene, CDR1 is SGHRS and CDR2 is YFSETQ. CDR3 size: 17 residues. CDR3 sequence: CASSLISPGRVGETQYF. CDR3 DNA: TGCGCCAGCAGCTTGATTTCACCGGGGAGGGTCGGAGAGACCCAGTACTTC.

This clonotype was seen at least ten times. This chain uses TRBV6-5 with TRBJ2-2, with 11 nucleotides matching TRBD2. V gave up 0 bases and J gave up 6 bases; unmatched junction bases: 6. The germline V gene has CDR1 MNHEY and CDR2 SVGAGI. The CDR3 has 17 amino acids. The chain's CDR3 is CASSYSITSGSAGELFF. The CDR3 DNA reads as TGTGCCAGCAGTTACTCAATTACTAGCGGGAGTGCCGGGGAGCTGTTTTTT.

V is TRBV3-1 and J is TRBJ1-4; TRBD1 is a possible D gene (5 bases). CDR3 length: 15 amino acids. The germline CDR1 and CDR2 sequences are LGHDT and YNNKEL (reference sequence). The V end lost 1 base, the J end lost 7 bases, and 13 bases lay between the germline ends. CDR3 sequence reads: CASSQAGGMGEKLFF. The CDR3 DNA sequence: TGTGCCAGCAGCCAAGCCGGGGGTATGGGTGAAAAACTGTTTTTT. Full variable domain (missing parts from reference TRBV3-1 and TRBJ1-4): DTAVSQTPKYLVTQMGNDKSIKCEQNLGHDTMYWYKQDSKKFLKIMFSYNNKELIINETVPNRFSPKSPDKAHLNLHINSLELGDSAVYFCASSQAGGMGEKLFFGSGTQLSVL.

The table lists this clonotype with many counts. The V gene is TRBV6-1, the J gene TRBJ2-7; D perhaps matches TRBD1 (5 bases). The CDR3 contains 15 residues. The germline V gene encodes CDR1 MNHNS and CDR2 SASEGT. Between the trimmed V and J ends, which lost 1 base and 0 bases, there was a span of 10 bases. The CDR3 here is CASSEGGYFSYEQYF. CDR3 coding DNA: TGTGCCAGCAGTGAAGGGGGCTACTTCTCCTACGAGCAGTACTTC.

This rearrangement joins TRBV20-1 to TRBJ2-3; the D is unclear. V gave up 5 bases and J gave up 4 bases, with 10 bases separating them. The germline V gene encodes CDR1 DFQATT and CDR2 SNEGSKA (reference sequence). The CDR3 has 12 residues. CDR3: CSAPSPADTQYF. As DNA, the CDR3 is TGCAGTGCTCCCAGCCCGGCAGATACGCAGTATTTT.

Notes on this clonotype: This may come from a read error, since a much larger clone is one base off. The chain recombines TRBV9 with TRBJ2-7; D perhaps matches TRBD1 (5 bases). The CDR3 is 13 residues long. CDR1 SGDLS and CDR2 YYNGEE come from the germline V gene. CDR3 in DNA: TGTGCCAGCAGAGCATCAGGGTCGGACGAGCAGTGCTTC. This codes for CASRASGSDEQCF. The whole variable domain, remainder taken from reference TRBV9 and TRBJ2-7, is DSGVTQTPKHLITATGQRVTLRCSPRSGDLSVYWYQQSLDQGLQFLIQYYNGEERAKGNILERFSAQQFPDLHSELNLSSLELGDSALYFCASRASGSDEQCFGPGTRLTVT.

Points on this clonotype: A read error may explain this, as a much larger clone is one base away. The CDR3 spells CASSLASRGDGYTF. In nucleotides, the CDR3 is TGTGCCAGCAGTTTAGCAAGCAGGGGCGATGGCTACACCTTC. The J gene is TRBJ1-2, the V gene TRBV12-3 or TRBV12-4, with a tentative D call TRBD1 (6 bases). V was trimmed by 0 bases and J by 6 bases, leaving 11 bases between them. This CDR3 comprises 14 residues.

By sample fraction, this clonotype is medium-sized. The chain uses TRBV6-4 and TRBJ2-3; D uncertain. V was clipped by 3 bases and J by 2 bases, with 9 bases between them. CDR1 and CDR2 (germline): MRHNA, SNTAGT. This CDR3 has 14 residues. CDR3 amino acids: CASSEGADTDTQYF. CDR3 nucleotide sequence: TGTGCCAGCAGTGAAGGTGCGGACACAGATACGCAGTATTTT.

The chain links TRBV5-1 to TRBJ2-5; TRBD2 is a possible D gene (5 bases). Germline CDR1 is SGHRS and CDR2 is YFSETQ. The CDR3 consists of 14 residues. The V end lost 1 base, the J end lost 2 bases, and 9 bases lay between the germline ends. The CDR3 bases are TGCGCCAGCAGCTTGAGTACGGGGCAAGAGACCCAGTACTTC. It codes for CASSLSTGQETQYF.

The chain's CDR3 is CSARGVSGANVLTF. The CDR3 nucleotides are TGCAGTGCTAGGGGTGTTTCAGGGGCCAACGTCCTGACTTTC. The chain couples TRBV20-1 to TRBJ2-6; D unclear. CDR1 is DFQATT and CDR2 is SNEGSKA in the germline V gene (reference sequence). The CDR3 has 14 amino acids. Deletions cut 3 bases from V and 4 bases from J, with 10 bases between.

This clonotype is labeled as medium-sized. The chain has TRBV6-5 and TRBJ1-5; D gene unclear. The CDR3 extends over 14 amino acids. Trimming took 0 bases from V and 3 from J, leaving 6 bases between them. Germline CDR1 MNHEY, CDR2 SVGAGI. For the CDR3, the DNA is TGTGCCAGCAGTTACTCTGGAATCAATCAGCCCCAGCATTTT. Its translation is CASSYSGINQPQHF.

The sample holds many counts of this clonotype. The genes are TRBV28 and TRBJ1-1; D gene uncertain. Germline V gene data show CDR1 as MDHEN and CDR2 as SYDVKM. This CDR3 is 14 amino acids long. Trimming pared 5 bases from V and 4 bases from J, leaving 14 bases between. This chain's CDR3 is CASSPPAVPTEAFF. CDR3 sequence (DNA): TGTGCCAGCAGTCCCCCCGCAGTTCCCACTGAAGCTTTCTTT.

This clonotype was counted between two and nine times. This sequence joins TRBV15 and TRBJ2-1, with D possibly called TRBD1 or TRBD2 (7 bases each). V lost 1 base and J lost 2, with 21 bases in between. The CDR3 has 19 residues. The V gene's germline CDR1 is LNHNV and CDR2 YYDKDF (reference sequence). In nucleotides, the CDR3 is TGTGCCACCAGCAGAGGAGTAGCGGGCCAGGGGGGCACCTACAATGAGCAGTTCTTC. Translated, it gives CATSRGVAGQGGTYNEQFF.

This clonotype was counted at least ten times. CDR3 loop: CASSPGQPSNEQFF. CDR3 nucleotides: TGCGCCAGCAGCCCTGGACAGCCTTCCAATGAGCAGTTCTTC. The chain employs TRBV5-1 and TRBJ2-1; possibly TRBD1 for D (6 bases). Trimming stripped 4 bases from V and 6 bases from J, with 14 bases between. Germline-derived CDR1 and CDR2 are SGHRS and YFSETQ. CDR3 length: 14 residues.

This clonotype showed up many times. The chain joins TRBV7-9 to TRBJ1-2; D uncertain. Deletions cut 5 bases from V and 6 bases from J, with 10 bases between. Germline CDR1 reads SEHNR; CDR2 reads FQNEAQ (reference sequence). The CDR3 spans 12 residues. CDR3 protein: CASSVTADGYTF. Written as DNA, the CDR3 is TGTGCCAGCAGCGTCACAGCTGATGGCTACACCTTC.

Points on this clonotype: With a much larger clone just one base away, this may be a read error. J is TRBJ1-1 and V is TRBV10-3; no clear D gene. The V gene lost 3 bases and the J gene lost 7 bases, with 9 bases spanning the gap. The CDR3 loop spans 12 amino acids. The germline gives CDR1 ENHRY, CDR2 SYGVKD. Here the CDR3 reads CAISESGSEAFF. Written as DNA, the CDR3 is TGTGCCATCAGTGAATCTGGCAGTGAAGCTTTCTTT.

Within the sample, this clonotype is medium-sized. This sequence joins TRBV15 and TRBJ1-5; D not certain. This CDR3 has 15 residues. V gave up 0 bases and J gave up 0 bases, with 6 bases separating them. Germline V gene lookup returns CDR1 LNHNV and CDR2 YYDKDF (reference sequence). CDR3 loop: CATSRDWGSNQPQHF. In DNA, the CDR3 is TGTGCCACCAGCAGAGATTGGGGTAGCAATCAGCCCCAGCATTTT.

This clonotype qualifies as large. The chain links TRBV20-1 to TRBJ2-1; possibly TRBD2 for D (6 bases). Trimming left V 6 bases short and J 0 bases short, with 15 bases between. The CDR3 has 15 amino acids. In germline, CDR1 is DFQATT, CDR2 SNEGSKA (reference sequence). The CDR3 region is CSAISGDTSYNEQFF. The CDR3 DNA reads as TGCAGTGCGATTAGCGGAGACACCTCCTACAATGAGCAGTTCTTC.

This clonotype came up a few times. The CDR3 DNA is TGTGCCAGCAGGACTAGCGGGAGGGCCAATGAGCAGTTCTTC. Translated, it gives CASRTSGRANEQFF. This chain joins TRBV7-2 and TRBJ2-1; 14 nucleotides align to TRBD2. Germline assignment: CDR1 SGHTA and CDR2 FQGNSA. The J segment lost 6 bases and the V segment lost 6 bases, leaving 1 base of the junction unmatched. This CDR3 is 14 amino acids long.

This clonotype came up a few times. The V gene is TRBV6-1, the J gene TRBJ2-5; 9 nucleotides agree with TRBD1. The length of the CDR3 is 13 residues. V lost 7 bases and J lost 3; bases outside the gene matches: 3. Per germline, CDR1 MNHNS and CDR2 SASEGT. The CDR3: CASIGQGKETQYF. Here the CDR3 DNA reads TGTGCCAGCATAGGACAGGGGAAAGAGACCCAGTACTTC.

This clonotype was found once. One end of the junction fails to match germline, which may point to a read error. The rearrangement links TRBV7-6 to TRBJ2-3, with D perhaps matching TRBD2 (6 bases). This CDR3 contains 15 residues. The germline CDR1 and CDR2 sequences are SGHVS and FNYEAQ. CDR3 bases: TGTGCCAGCAGCTTAGGGCTAGCGTACACAAATACGCAGTATTTT. This codes for CASSLGLAYTNTQYF. Combining the CDR3 with reference TRBV7-6 and TRBJ2-3 gives the whole variable domain GAGVSQSPRYKVTKRGQDVALRCDPISGHVSLYWYRQALGQGPEFLTYFNYEAQQDKSGLPNDRFSAERPEGSISTLTIQRTEQRDSAMYRCASSLGLAYTNTQYFGPGTRLTVL.

This clonotype is labeled as medium-sized. The chain uses TRBV11-2 and TRBJ2-1; D might be TRBD2 (5 bases). Germline V CDR1 and CDR2: SGHAT, FQNNGV. The length of the CDR3 is 12 residues. V lost 1 base and J 7 bases, leaving 5 bases between the germline ends. CDR3 sequence (DNA): TGTGCCAGCAGCTTAGCGGGGAATGAGCAGTTCTTC. Protein sequence: CASSLAGNEQFF. The full variable domain, with the rest looked up from reference TRBV11-2 and TRBJ2-1, is EAGVAQSPRYKIIEKRQSVAFWCNPISGHATLYWYQQILGQGPKLLIQFQNNGVVDDSQLPKDRFSAERLKGVDSTLKIQPAKLEDSAVYLCASSLAGNEQFFGPGTRLTVL.

This clonotype was recorded at least ten times. The V call is TRBV6-1, the J call TRBJ1-1; tentative D call: TRBD1 (6 bases). Germline values: CDR1 MNHNS, CDR2 SASEGT. V dropped 2 bases and J dropped 5 bases, with 12 bases sitting between them. The CDR3 has 14 residues. CDR3 sequence reads: CASSERAGETEAFF. As DNA, the CDR3 is TGTGCCAGCAGTGAAAGGGCAGGGGAGACTGAAGCTTTCTTT.

This clonotype is categorized as medium-sized (0.01 to 0.1%). The J gene is TRBJ2-7, the V gene TRBV5-1; 7 bases match TRBD2. The CDR3 extends over 15 amino acids. Germline V CDR1 and CDR2: SGHRS, YFSETQ. V was clipped by 0 bases and J by 5 bases; unmatched bases: 8. CDR3 region: CASSLAREGPHEQYF. CDR3 coding DNA: TGCGCCAGCAGCTTGGCGAGGGAGGGCCCCCACGAGCAGTACTTC.

This clonotype was recorded at least ten times. The chain uses TRBV6-5 and TRBJ1-4; a possible D gene is TRBD1 (6 bases). The CDR3 is 15 residues long. Trimming took off 2 bases at V and 5 bases at J, with 12 bases between the two ends. Germline CDR1 reads MNHEY; CDR2 reads SVGAGI. The CDR3 sequence: CASSYGGGSNEKLFF. DNA of the CDR3: TGTGCCAGCAGTTACGGGGGGGGCTCCAATGAAAAACTGTTTTTT.

There are many counts of this clonotype. The rearrangement links TRBV27 to TRBJ2-1; 11 bases line up with TRBD2. CDR1 MNHEY and CDR2 SMNVEV come from the germline V gene (reference sequence). This CDR3 comprises 13 residues. The junction had 9 bases not matched to a gene; V was cut back by 4 bases and J by 16 bases. CDR3 in DNA: TGTGCCAGCAGTTGGGTTAGCGGGAGGGCCGAATTCTTC. Translation gives CASSWVSGRAEFF.